One T cell receptor beta chain is described in this entry. Its cognate antigen is unknown. These data are taken from a study of T cells in localized non-small cell lung cancer. Study-wide results and caveats: In uninvolved adjacent lung, T cell clonality reached its highest value, exceeding tumor. It remains possible that heterogeneity exists, since only one tumor region was sequenced. Adjacent lung was found to contain a median roughly 58 of the top 100 tumor clones.

V was clipped by 4 bases and J by 7 bases, with 18 bases between them. The germline V gene has CDR1 SGHRS and CDR2 YFSETQ. The CDR3 spans 16 residues. TCRdb's copy holds only in-frame clones and misses some; the assay was immunoSEQ multiplex PCR. The table has about 82,000 clones, around three quarters seen once. Sample: PBMCs, taken before any cancer treatment. The sequence came from a man between 40 and 70 years old with stage II squamous cell lung carcinoma. V usage is TRBV5-1 and J usage is TRBJ1-6, with D possibly matching TRBD1 (5 bases). In DNA form, the CDR3 reads TGCGCCAGCAGCCCCGAAGTCAGACGGGACAATTCACCCCTCCACTTT. It codes for CASSPEVRRDNSPLHF. The full variable domain, its missing parts supplied by reference TRBV5-1 and TRBJ1-6, is KAGVTQTPRYLIKTRGQQVTLSCSPISGHRSVSWYQQTPGQGLQFLFEYFSETQRNKGNFPGRFSGRQFSNSRSEMNVSTLELGDSALYLCASSPEVRRDNSPLHFGNGTRLTVT.